The next 19 T cell receptor beta chains were all read from a single sample in a study of tumor-infiltrating lymphocytes in primary liver carcinoma. For blood RNA, unsorted whole blood served as the source, and germline DNA was extracted too. With about 470 ng total RNA as template and a constant-region primer, TCR beta cDNA was made. Amplification in three nested multiplex PCR rounds with slightly modified ARM-PCR gave rise to TCR beta libraries. The opening two PCR rounds, around 9 cycles each, paired TRBV1-TRBV30 forward primers with a C-beta reverse primer. TCRdb independently ran MiXCR on the multiplex PCR reads; one entry per CDR3 protein. The sample has fewer than 350,000 distinct CDR3 sequences; approximately 65% are singletons. Sequences were obtained from peripheral blood. All receptors come from a man aged 40-50 years with primary liver carcinoma and hepatitis B virus infection.

This clonotype appeared many times. The chain employs TRBV6-5 and TRBJ2-1; 7 nucleotides line up with TRBD1. This CDR3 region has 11 residues. Unmatched junction bases numbered 4, after V lost 8 bases and J lost 9 bases. Germline V gives CDR1 MNHEY, CDR2 SVGAGI. In DNA, the CDR3 is TGTGCCAGCTGCCCAGGGGGTGAGCAGTTCTTC. Translated, it gives CASCPGGEQFF.

This clonotype was recorded a few times. Given a much more abundant clone one base away, this may be a read error. The rearrangement joins TRBV29-1 to TRBJ2-7; D is perhaps TRBD2 (6 bases). Germline lookup yields CDR1 SQVTM and CDR2 ANQGSEA. Trimming left V 6 bases short and J 0 bases short, with 12 bases between. The CDR3 length is 13 residues. The CDR3 DNA reads TGCAGCGTGTGGGACTCGAGCTCCTACGAGCAGTACTTC. Residues: CSVWDSSSYEQYF.

The J gene is TRBJ1-1, the V gene TRBV7-9, with 8 bases identical to TRBD1. V lost 1 base to trimming and J lost 0 bases; unmatched junction nucleotides: 7. The CDR3 is made up of 17 amino acids. Germline loops: CDR1 SEHNR, CDR2 FQNEAQ (reference sequence). In DNA, the CDR3 is TGTGCCAGCAGCTTAGGGCAGGGGGCCAGTTTGAACACTGAAGCTTTCTTT. Translation gives CASSLGQGASLNTEAFF.

Comment on this clonotype: Possible read error: a much larger clone is one base away. The limits of the CDR3 on the DNA are not certain, so only TCRdb's listed CDR3 is given. The chain combines TRBV12-3 or TRBV12-4 with TRBJ2-2. The CDR3 totals 14 residues, both ends included. This CDR3 reads CASSSSTNTGEPFF.

The chain joins TRBV12-3 or TRBV12-4 to TRBJ1-1; no clear D. Trimming cost V 10 bases and J 3 bases, with 18 bases left between them. The CDR3 runs 14 residues. The CDR3 bases are TGTGCCACCACCATGTTTGAGGGTGACACTGAAGCTTTCTTT. This encodes CATTMFEGDTEAFF.

The gene calls are TRBV11-1 and TRBJ2-1, with unresolved D. CDR3 length: 11 residues. The germline gives CDR1 SGHAT, CDR2 FQDESV (reference sequence). CDR3 region: CGSDKGHEQFF. CDR3 DNA sequence: TGTGGCAGTGACAAAGGGCATGAGCAGTTCTTC. The variable domain in full, with the rest retrieved from reference TRBV11-1 and TRBJ2-1, is EAEVAQSPRYKITEKSQAVAFWCDPISGHATLYWYRQILGQGPELLVQFQDESVVDDSQLPKDRFSAERLKGVDSTLKIQPAELGDSAMYLCGSDKGHEQFFGPGTRLTVL.

The J gene is TRBJ2-7, the V gene TRBV6-1; a weak D match, TRBD1 (6 bases). V shed 9 bases and J shed 5 bases, with 23 bases lying between them. The germline gives CDR1 MNHNS, CDR2 SASEGT. CDR3 length equals 15 residues. The CDR3 bases are TGTGCCAGTTGTATGCGTACAGGGAAACTCGACGAGCAGTACTTC. It yields the protein CASCMRTGKLDEQYF.

Comments on this clonotype: A clone one base away is much larger, so this may be a read error. The CDR3: CASSGSSRNTIYF. The CDR3 region has the DNA TGTGCCAGCAGTGGATCCTCTCGAAACACCATATATTTT. V gene TRBV12-3 or TRBV12-4 combines with J gene TRBJ1-3; no definite D call. The CDR3 runs 13 residues.

The gene calls are TRBV12-3 or TRBV12-4 and TRBJ1-4; a possible D gene is TRBD1 (5 bases). Trimming took off 3 bases at V and 8 bases at J, with 16 bases between the two ends. CDR3 length: 15 residues. The CDR3 here is CASSFRDLSGEKLFF. The CDR3, as DNA: TGTGCCAGCAGTTTCAGGGACCTTAGCGGGGAAAAACTGTTTTTT.

About this clonotype: Given a much more abundant clone one base away, this may be a read error. The chain employs TRBV30 and TRBJ2-1, with TRBD2 identical over 9 bases. The CDR3 is 18 residues long. Germline V gene data show CDR1 as GTSNPN and CDR2 as SVGIG (reference sequence). Trimming cost V 0 bases and J 5 bases; bases outside gene matches: 14. The CDR3 here is CAWSVLQASGAGHNEQFF. CDR3 in DNA: TGTGCCTGGAGTGTACTCCAGGCTAGCGGGGCCGGGCACAATGAGCAGTTCTTC.

J is TRBJ2-3 and V is TRBV6-2 or TRBV6-3; D is uncertain. There are 12 residues in the CDR3. Deletions cut 7 bases from V and 8 bases from J, with 13 bases between. CDR1 MNHEY and CDR2 SVGEGT come from the germline V gene. The DNA for the CDR3 is TGTGCCAGCACCCGATTTGGCACTACGCAGTATTTT. This codes for CASTRFGTTQYF.

A remark on this clonotype: A read error may be the cause here, since a much bigger clone is one base away. V usage is TRBV6-6 and J usage is TRBJ1-5; maybe TRBD1 (5 bases). Trimming left V 5 bases short and J 9 bases short, with 11 bases between. Germline V gene data show CDR1 as MNHNY and CDR2 as SVGAGI (reference sequence). The CDR3 covers 12 residues. CDR3 in amino acids: CASSQGPLPQHF. The CDR3 nucleotides read TGTGCCAGCAGTCAGGGTCCCCTGCCCCAGCATTTT.

J is TRBJ2-2 and V is TRBV25-1; the D call may be TRBD1 or TRBD2 (5 bases each). V lost 7 bases and J lost 6, with 12 bases in between. Germline CDR1 reads MGHDK; CDR2 reads SYGVNS. The CDR3 covers 13 residues. This chain's CDR3 is CASTQGPPGELFF. CDR3 DNA sequence: TGTGCCAGCACGCAGGGACCCCCCGGGGAGCTGTTTTTT.

This clonotype was seen a few times. A much larger clone differs from this one at a single base, so this may be a read error. V usage is TRBV29-1 and J usage is TRBJ1-2; D not certain. This CDR3 region has 8 residues. In germline, CDR1 is SQVTM, CDR2 ANQGSEA. The CDR3 protein is CGHRGYTF. The CDR3 nucleotides are TGCGGCCACAGAGGCTACACCTTC.

Remarks on this clonotype: At one end, the junction sequence differs from germline, possibly due to a read error. The V call is TRBV4-3, the J call TRBJ2-2; the D call may be TRBD1 or TRBD2 (5 bases each). Germline CDR1 reads LGHNA; CDR2 reads YSLEER. This CDR3 region has 13 residues. The DNA of the CDR3 is TGCGCCAGCAACCGAGAGATAATGGGGGAGCTGTTGTTT. Encoded protein: CASNREIMGELLF.

By its share, this clonotype is medium-sized. This chain links TRBV11-2 with TRBJ2-3, with TRBD2 matching over 8 bases. This CDR3 region has 14 residues. Germline V CDR1 and CDR2: SGHAT, FQNNGV. The trim removed 4 bases at V and 10 bases at J, leaving 10 bases unmatched. This chain's CDR3 is CASSSAGGTSSQYF. The CDR3 nucleotides read TGTGCCAGCAGCTCAGCGGGTGGGACTAGTTCGCAGTATTTT.

The rearrangement links TRBV6-1 to TRBJ2-7; TRBD2 aligns across 7 bases. Trimming took 5 bases from V and 6 from J; bases not matched to a gene: 10. The CDR3 is made up of 14 amino acids. The V gene's germline CDR1 is MNHNS and CDR2 SASEGT. The DNA of the CDR3 is TGTGCCAGCAGTTTTGAGACTAGCTTTGTCGAGCAGTACTTC. This codes for CASSFETSFVEQYF.

Worth noting for this clonotype: This may be a read error, as it is one base from a much larger clone. This sequence joins TRBV6-5 and TRBJ2-1, with 7 bases matching TRBD2. V lost 4 bases and J lost 6; bases outside the gene matches: 15. The CDR3 covers 17 residues. Germline values: CDR1 MNHEY, CDR2 SVGAGI. The CDR3 region has the DNA TGTGCCAGCAGTTCCCGGCGGGGAGGGGAGGGTTCCAATGAGCAGTTCTTC. The encoded protein is CASSSRRGGEGSNEQFF.

In this sample, this clonotype turned up once. A clone one base away is much larger, so this may be a read error. A read error is likely, as this CDR3 ends without the conserved phenylalanine or tryptophan. The CDR3 loop reads CSVGTGTSGTDTQYS. The CDR3 DNA follows: TGCAGCGTTGGCACCGGGACTAGCGGCACAGATACGCAGTATTCT. The V and J genes are TRBV29-1 and TRBJ2-3; 10 nucleotides align to TRBD2. Germline CDR1 is SQVTM and CDR2 is ANQGSEA. The CDR3 sequence is 15 residues long. Trimming removed 4 bases from V and 1 base from J; junction bases left unmatched: 5.